Presented here are 22 T cell receptor beta chains from one specimen sequenced in a study of control samples from healthy donors and cancer patients. The assay was immunoSEQ multiplex PCR, and TCRdb's table has in-frame clones only and misses some. Among 25,000 to 35,000 clones listed, about nine tenths were seen once. Input material: PBMCs. The receptor set was obtained from a middle-aged man with lung cancer.

The genes are TRBV11-2 and TRBJ1-1; D may be TRBD1 (5 bases). Trimming took off 5 bases at V and 3 bases at J, with 10 bases between the two ends. The CDR3 extends over 13 amino acids. Germline V gene lookup returns CDR1 SGHAT and CDR2 FQNNGV. The CDR3: CASSMTEDTEAFF. The CDR3 region has the DNA TGTGCCAGCAGCATGACAGAGGACACTGAAGCTTTCTTT.

V gene TRBV9 combines with J gene TRBJ1-2, with TRBD1 identical over 7 bases. This CDR3 is 15 amino acids long. Trimming took 1 base from V and 3 from J; bases not matched to a gene: 6. CDR1 is SGDLS and CDR2 is YYNGEE in the germline V gene. CDR3 sequence reads: CASSVQGGLDYGYTF. The CDR3 DNA is TGTGCCAGCAGCGTACAAGGGGGCCTTGACTATGGCTACACCTTC.

The chain combines TRBV7-2 with TRBJ2-5; D is unclear. V lost 3 bases and J lost 2, with 1 base in between. The CDR3 length is 11 residues. From germline, CDR1 is SGHTA and CDR2 FQGNSA. The CDR3 is CASSFQETQYF. The CDR3 coding sequence is TGTGCCAGCAGCTTTCAAGAGACCCAGTACTTC. Together with reference TRBV7-2 and TRBJ2-5, the CDR3 gives the full variable domain: GAGVSQSPSNKVTEKGKDVELRCDPISGHTALYWYRQSLGQGLEFLIYFQGNSAPDKSGLPSDRFSAERTGGSVSTLTIQRTQQEDSAVYLCASSFQETQYFGPGTRLLVL.

The chain employs TRBV4-3 and TRBJ2-5; TRBD1 agrees at 9 bases. Germline CDR1 LGHNA, CDR2 YSLEER. CDR3 length: 15 residues. The ends lost 2 bases at V and 5 bases at J; junction bases unmatched: 6. The CDR3 is CASSQLQGAKETQYF. In DNA form, the CDR3 reads TGCGCCAGCAGCCAATTACAGGGGGCTAAGGAGACCCAGTACTTC.

The chain has TRBV5-8 and TRBJ2-4, with TRBD1 matching 7 bases. Germline V lookup: CDR1 SGHTS, CDR2 YDEGEE. The CDR3 is 16 residues long. J was trimmed by 0 bases and V by 7 bases; bases with no gene match: 10. CDR3 sequence (DNA): TGTGCCAGCCTTGGACAGGACGAAGTAGCCAAAAACATTCAGTACTTC. Translating gives CASLGQDEVAKNIQYF.

The CDR3, as DNA: TGCGCCAGCAGACAGGGGACGAACACCGGGGAGCTGTTTTTT. Translating gives CASRQGTNTGELFF. The chain recombines TRBV10-1 with TRBJ2-2; the match to TRBD1 covers 7 bases. V was clipped by 6 bases and J by 0 bases; unmatched bases: 1. This CDR3 region has 14 residues. The germline gives CDR1 WNHNN, CDR2 SYGVQD (reference sequence).

The genes are TRBV19 and TRBJ1-5; 7 bases are a match to TRBD1. The V and J ends lost 6 bases and 2 bases, in that order; junction bases with no gene match: 7. The CDR3 is 15 amino acids. Germline V gene data show CDR1 as LNHDA and CDR2 as SQIVND (reference sequence). CDR3 sequence reads: CASRVTGIGNQPQHF. For the CDR3, the DNA is TGTGCCAGTAGGGTGACAGGGATCGGCAATCAGCCCCAGCATTTT.

The chain carries TRBV30 and TRBJ1-3; the D gene is possibly TRBD1 (6 bases). V lost 3 bases, J lost 3 bases, and 15 bases lay in between. The CDR3 totals 15 residues. Germline CDR1 and CDR2: GTSNPN and SVGIG (reference sequence). This CDR3 is CAWRRGGEGGNTIYF. The CDR3 DNA reads as TGTGCCTGGAGACGAGGGGGAGAGGGTGGAAACACCATATATTTT.

This clone has only one observation. The chain links TRBV19 to TRBJ2-3; 10 bases agree with TRBD2. The trim removed 4 bases at V and 1 base at J, leaving 5 bases unmatched. Germline CDR1 reads LNHDA; CDR2 reads SQIVND (reference sequence). The CDR3 is made up of 16 amino acids. The CDR3 coding sequence is TGTGCCAGTAGTACCCTAGCGGGGGTCGGCACAGATACGCAGTATTTT. This sequence encodes CASSTLAGVGTDTQYF.

There are a few counts of this clone. The same CDR3 arises from other DNA sequences in this sample as well. The gene calls are TRBV7-8 and TRBJ2-6; no clear D. V gave up 1 base and J gave up 0 bases, with 13 bases separating them. In germline, CDR1 is SGHVS, CDR2 FQNEAQ. There are 18 residues in the CDR3. The CDR3 nucleotides are TGTGCCAGCAGCTTAGTAGGAATCGATTTCTCTGGGGCCAACGTCCTGACTTTC. Amino acid sequence: CASSLVGIDFSGANVLTF.

This clone was picked up one time. This chain connects TRBV7-8 to TRBJ2-7; D not certain. The CDR3 contains 16 residues. V dropped 2 bases and J dropped 5 bases, with 19 bases sitting between them. Germline V gene data show CDR1 as SGHVS and CDR2 as FQNEAQ. CDR3 bases: TGTGCCAGCAGCTTATCCCGCTACGGGCAGAGCCACGAGCAGTACTTC. Residues: CASSLSRYGQSHEQYF.

This chain joins TRBV6-6 and TRBJ2-1, with 14 bases lining up with TRBD2. Germline V gene lookup returns CDR1 MNHNY and CDR2 SVGAGI (reference sequence). J lost 10 bases, V lost 11 bases, and 7 bases had no gene match. This CDR3 spans 13 amino acids. The CDR3 sequence: CAGRLAGGEEQFF. As DNA, the CDR3 is TGTGCCGGTAGACTAGCGGGGGGGGAGGAGCAGTTCTTC.

The chain uses TRBV6-5 and TRBJ1-5; tentatively, D is TRBD1 (6 bases). V was trimmed by 8 bases and J by 3 bases, leaving 14 bases between them. Germline assignment: CDR1 MNHEY and CDR2 SVGAGI. This CDR3 has 14 residues. The CDR3 here is CASRTTGDNQPQHF. The CDR3 region has the DNA TGTGCCAGCCGCACGACAGGAGACAATCAGCCCCAGCATTTT.

The rearrangement joins TRBV7-9 to TRBJ1-1; D is unclear. CDR3 size: 12 residues. In germline, CDR1 is SEHNR, CDR2 FQNEAQ (reference sequence). Deletions cut 8 bases from V and 2 bases from J, with 9 bases between. The CDR3 loop reads CASVFGNTEAFF. For the CDR3, the DNA is TGTGCCAGCGTTTTTGGAAACACTGAAGCTTTCTTT.

The chain has TRBV19 and TRBJ2-3; 7 positions agree with TRBD1. The CDR3 runs to 15 residues. J gave up 3 bases and V 6 bases, and 9 bases lay outside the gene matches. Germline V gives CDR1 LNHDA, CDR2 SQIVND (reference sequence). The CDR3 DNA sequence: TGTGCCAGTAGCCACACAGGGGCAGGTACAGATACGCAGTATTTT. Translating gives CASSHTGAGTDTQYF.

This chain links TRBV19 with TRBJ1-6; D is undetermined. The CDR3 runs 17 residues. The germline CDR1 and CDR2 sequences are LNHDA and SQIVND (reference sequence). V was pared by 4 bases and J by 0 bases, with 13 bases between. This CDR3 reads CASSTGRSLSYNSPLHF. The CDR3, as DNA: TGTGCCAGTAGTACCGGACGGTCGCTCTCCTATAATTCACCCCTCCACTTT.

This clone occurred once. The chain combines TRBV5-1 with TRBJ2-7; 9 bases fit TRBD1. Germline V lookup: CDR1 SGHRS, CDR2 YFSETQ. The V gene end was trimmed by 3 bases and the J gene end by 2 bases; junction bases not matched to a gene: 6. The CDR3 spans 15 residues. CDR3 in amino acids: CASSSGTGSPYEQYF. CDR3 DNA sequence: TGCGCCAGCAGCTCCGGGACAGGGAGCCCCTACGAGCAGTACTTC.

This rearrangement joins TRBV28 to TRBJ2-2; D gene unclear. This CDR3 contains 11 residues. Germline V CDR1 and CDR2: MDHEN, SYDVKM. The germline V and J ends were trimmed by 6 bases and 4 bases, with 3 bases remaining between them. CDR3 in amino acids: CASRSTGELFF. CDR3 DNA sequence: TGTGCCAGCAGGAGCACCGGGGAGCTGTTTTTT.

J is TRBJ1-2 and V is TRBV5-8; no firm D call. CDR3 size: 12 residues. Germline-derived CDR1 and CDR2 are SGHTS and YDEGEE. With 1 base removed from V and 5 bases from J, the gap between germline ends came to 6 bases. The CDR3 sequence: CASSLSGYGYTF. The CDR3 coding sequence is TGTGCCAGCAGCTTGAGTGGTTATGGCTACACCTTC.

V is TRBV7-2 and J is TRBJ2-7; 8 bases are a match to TRBD1. Germline CDR1 SGHTA, CDR2 FQGNSA. V was clipped by 6 bases and J by 2 bases; unmatched bases: 9. The CDR3 spans 15 residues. The chain's CDR3 is CASSLTGTGPYEQYF. CDR3 in DNA: TGTGCCAGCAGTTTGACCGGGACAGGACCCTACGAGCAGTACTTC.

The chain couples TRBV11-2 to TRBJ2-3; perhaps TRBD1 as D (5 bases). Per germline, CDR1 SGHAT and CDR2 FQNNGV. The CDR3 contains 17 residues. The V gene lost 1 base and the J gene lost 1 base, with 15 bases spanning the gap. The CDR3 reads CASSLAGAGSGTDTQYF. CDR3 DNA sequence: TGTGCCAGCAGCTTAGCTGGGGCAGGATCGGGCACAGATACGCAGTATTTT.

The chain carries TRBV9 and TRBJ2-3; the match to TRBD2 covers 8 bases. V trimming: 4 bases; J trimming: 0 bases; junction bases outside the gene matches: 7. The CDR3 length is 16 residues. Per the germline V gene, CDR1 is SGDLS and CDR2 is YYNGEE. Written as DNA, the CDR3 is TGTGCCAGCAGCTTGAGCGGGGGACCTAGCACAGATACGCAGTATTTT. Its translation is CASSLSGGPSTDTQYF.